Included here is one T cell receptor beta chain sequence, with context. Antigen unknown. The sample originates from a study of shared clonotypes between healthy human individuals. Produced via immunoSEQ multiplex PCR; TCRdb's table is partial and in-frame only. This sample carries millions of clones, approximately 94% of them seen once, and the ten largest clones take roughly 1.1%. Naive CD8 cells lacked CD45RO, underwent positive selection for CCR7 and left out terminally differentiated effector memory CD45RA+ cells. Healthy HIV-negative adults without recent acute infections or vaccinations served as donors. Study results and limitations: Inspection by rarefaction showed sorted-subset sequencing to be incomplete despite large depth. Non-shared clonotypes showed lower generation probabilities than clonotypes common to all four donors. Across subsets, estimated richness was generally greater for naive than for memory populations.

The V and J ends lost 0 bases and 8 bases, in that order; junction bases with no gene match: 6. Germline-derived CDR1 and CDR2 are SGDLS and YYNGEE. This CDR3 has 15 amino acids. Sequenced material: naive CD8+ T cells sorted from blood. The receptor was derived from a man aged 18-30 years in good health. This chain uses TRBV9 with TRBJ2-1, with 9 bases identical to TRBD2. CDR3 nucleotides: TGTGCCAGCAGCGTAGAGGCTAGCGGGATGGATGAGCAGTTCTTC. Translating gives CASSVEASGMDEQFF.